This T cell receptor beta chain was documented in a study of T-cell reconstitution after alpha-beta-depleted transplantation in children. As it was prepared, the TCRbeta library received unique molecular identifiers. From the PCR reads, TCRdb called clonotypes with MiXCR, one entry per CDR3 protein. Of more than 15,000 distinct CDR3 sequences in the sample, approximately 5.3% were seen once. By share of the sample, this clonotype is medium-sized. Antigen unknown. V lost 5 bases, J lost 5 bases, and 13 bases lay in between. The CDR3 has 14 amino acids. Study results and caveats: It was reported that alpha-beta T cells came from several hundred expanded graft clones (about two months after transplant). Some patients' high day-60 TCRbeta diversity was attributed to recipient cells surviving conditioning. Newly made T cells mostly supplied T-cell counts and diversity one year after transplant.

V gene TRBV12-3 or TRBV12-4 combines with J gene TRBJ1-5; TRBD1 might be the D (5 bases). The input for sequencing was PBMCs, taken before TCRalphabeta/CD19-depleted stem cell transplant. The TCR sequence derives from a boy younger than 18 with acute lymphoblastic leukemia, due to receive a stem cell transplant. The CDR3 spells CASSPWGGDQPQHF. As DNA, the CDR3 is TGTGCCAGCAGTCCCTGGGGGGGGGATCAGCCCCAGCATTTT.